This T cell receptor beta chain was sequenced during a study of control samples from healthy donors and cancer patients. CDR1 is SGHNT and CDR2 is YYREEE in the germline V gene (reference sequence). There are 17 residues in the CDR3. V was pared by 1 base and J by 0 bases, with 14 bases between. The data were produced by immunoSEQ multiplex PCR, yet TCRdb's version contains in-frame clones alone and is incomplete. The data contain 50,000 to 70,000 clones, roughly 90% of them singletons. The chain joins TRBV5-4 to TRBJ1-3, with TRBD1 as a possible D gene (5 bases). The clonotype was recovered from a man between 45 and 60 years old in good health. Material: blood. The CDR3 region is CASSLRGSRGSGNTIYF. The CDR3 coding sequence is TGTGCCAGCAGCTTGAGGGGCAGTAGGGGCTCTGGAAACACCATATATTTT.